This is a list of T cell receptor beta chains from one sample in a study of identical twins. TCRdb called the 5' RACE reads again in MiXCR, with one record for every CDR3 protein. The table includes 310,000 or so distinct CDR3 sequences, 8% to 9% detected once. These data also formed part of another study, on yellow fever vaccine responses in identical twins.

The sample was memory (CD45RO+) T cells sorted from blood. All receptors derive from a woman under 30 in good health. CDR3s include the opening cysteine and the closing phenylalanine or tryptophan. D genes are given only for firm matches. Expanded clones get a size class; other rows say once, few or many, or leave the size out.

clone_size	v_call	d_call	cdr3_length	j_call	cdr3_nt	cdr3_aa
few	TRBV6-5	-	15	TRBJ2-1	TGTGCCAGCAGTTACGCCGACCCCTCCTACAATGAGCAGTTCTTC	CASSYADPSYNEQFF
many	TRBV20-1	-	15	TRBJ1-6	TGCAGTGCTAGTCCCGGGGAGCGCCATAATTCACCCCTCCACTTT	CSASPGERHNSPLHF
many	TRBV24-1	TRBD2	18	TRBJ2-1	TGTGCCACCAGTGATGACTTGTCTAGCGGGGGTCAGTACAATGAGCAGTTCTTC	CATSDDLSSGGQYNEQFF
many	TRBV12-3/TRBV12-4	TRBD1	13	TRBJ1-4	TGTGCCAGCAGGACAGGGATTAATGAAAAACTGTTTTTT	CASRTGINEKLFF
few	TRBV20-1	TRBD2	14	TRBJ2-2	TGCAGTGCTTCCGGGACTAGCGGAACCGGGGAGCTGTTTTTT	CSASGTSGTGELFF
few	TRBV2	TRBD2	15	TRBJ2-7	TGTGCCAGCACGGGTTTGAGCGGGAGCTCCTACGAGCAGTACTTC	CASTGLSGSSYEQYF
many	TRBV7-6	-	15	TRBJ2-1	TGTGCCAGCAGCTTAGCAGAGGGGGGGTACAATGAGCAGTTCTTC	CASSLAEGGYNEQFF
few	TRBV7-7	TRBD2	15	TRBJ2-3	TGTGCCAGCAGCCCTGGACTAGGACTGACAGATACGCAGTATTTT	CASSPGLGLTDTQYF
-	TRBV6-4	TRBD2	17	TRBJ2-2	TGTGCCAGCAGCCTAGGACTAGCGGGAGATTCGGCCGGGGAGCTGTTTTTT	CASSLGLAGDSAGELFF
-	TRBV25-1	-	15	TRBJ2-1	TGTGCCAGCGGCCTACGTGGACAGTTATACAATGAGCAGTTCTTC	CASGLRGQLYNEQFF
few	TRBV4-1	-	15	TRBJ2-3	TGCGCCAGCAGCCAAGATCGAACCGCAGCAGATACGCAGTATTTT	CASSQDRTAADTQYF
-	TRBV9	-	14	TRBJ2-1	TGTGCCAGCAGCCCCCTAACCTCCTACAATGAGCAGTTCTTC	CASSPLTSYNEQFF
many	TRBV4-1	-	15	TRBJ2-1	TGCGCCAGCAGCCAAGCGCTGAACACCTACAATGAGCAGTTCTTC	CASSQALNTYNEQFF
few	TRBV7-9	-	14	TRBJ2-5	TGTGCCAGTTACAGGGCCCCAAACCAAGAGACCCAGTACTTC	CASYRAPNQETQYF
-	TRBV25-1	TRBD2	19	TRBJ2-7	TGTGCCAGCAGTGAATATGAGGGCCTAGGGGAGGGAACCTCCTACGAGCAGTACTTC	CASSEYEGLGEGTSYEQYF
many	TRBV12-3/TRBV12-4	-	14	TRBJ1-1	TGTGCCAGCAGTTTGTCCCAGTTGAACACTGAAGCTTTCTTT	CASSLSQLNTEAFF
few	TRBV27	-	15	TRBJ1-1	TGTGCCAGCAGTTTACAGGAGGGCCCCTATTTTGAAGCTTCCTTT	CASSLQEGPYFEASF
few	TRBV3-1	-	16	TRBJ2-7	TGTGCCAGCAGCCAAGTTCGCCAGTCTCGGGCTTACGAGCAGTACTTC	CASSQVRQSRAYEQYF
many	TRBV5-1	-	16	TRBJ1-1	TGCGCCAGCAGCTCGATTACCAAGGACAGGAACACTGAAGCTTTCTTT	CASSSITKDRNTEAFF
few	TRBV19	-	14	TRBJ1-2	TGTGCCAGTACCAAAGGGGAATCCTCCTATGGCTACACCTTC	CASTKGESSYGYTF
-	TRBV3-1	TRBD2	18	TRBJ2-1	TGTGCCAGCAGCCAACTTCCCCTAGCGGGAGCATCCTACAATGAGCAGTTCTTC	CASSQLPLAGASYNEQFF
-	TRBV6-4	TRBD1	14	TRBJ1-1	TGTGCCAGCAGCACCGGGACAGGGGGCACTGAAGCTTTCTTT	CASSTGTGGTEAFF
many	TRBV27	-	16	TRBJ1-5	TGTGCCAGCAGCGCAACACAGGGTTTTATAGGTCAGCCCCAGCATTTT	CASSATQGFIGQPQHF
few	TRBV18	-	13	TRBJ2-1	TGTGCCAGCTCACCTCTTGGCGGAAGTGAGCAGTTCTTC	CASSPLGGSEQFF
many	TRBV20-1	-	14	TRBJ1-6	TGCAGTGCCCTAAACCGGGGAAGTAGTTCACCCCTCCACTTT	CSALNRGSSSPLHF
many	TRBV3-1	-	14	TRBJ2-7	TGTGCCAGCAGCCAGCCGGGACGGGCCTACGAGCAGTACTTC	CASSQPGRAYEQYF
few	TRBV6-1	-	19	TRBJ2-7	TGTGCCAGCAGTGAAGATTACAGGGCTCTTCAGCGCCGCTCCTACGAGCAGTACTTC	CASSEDYRALQRRSYEQYF
-	TRBV2	-	15	TRBJ1-2	TGTGCCAGCAGTGAAGCGCTTCCAGGGGACGGTCGCTACACCTTC	CASSEALPGDGRYTF
few	TRBV5-1	TRBD1	17	TRBJ2-5	TGCGCCAGCAGCGCGGGACAGGGGGCTTGGATGGGAGAGACCCAGTACTTC	CASSAGQGAWMGETQYF
few	TRBV5-4	-	14	TRBJ2-3	TGTGCCAGCAGCTTGTCGATTAGCACAGATACGCAGTATTTT	CASSLSISTDTQYF
many	TRBV27	-	12	TRBJ1-6	TGTGCCAGCAGTCCCTATAATTCACCCCTCCACTTT	CASSPYNSPLHF
many	TRBV12-3/TRBV12-4	-	15	TRBJ1-5	TGTGCCAGCAGACCGACCGGTTCGGGCAATCAGCCCCAGCATTTT	CASRPTGSGNQPQHF
-	TRBV20-1	TRBD2	16	TRBJ2-3	TGCAGTGCTAGAGATGAACTAGCGGGCCTCACAGATACGCAGTATTTT	CSARDELAGLTDTQYF
-	TRBV7-2	-	13	TRBJ1-1	TGTGCCAGCAGCTTATGGGTAATCACTGAAGCTTTCTTT	CASSLWVITEAFF